These 5 T cell receptor beta chains were sequenced from one sample in a study of CD8 T cells in Susac syndrome. The RNA, about 0.45 to 1 ug, was put through reverse transcription using random hexamers. One entry per CDR3 protein, called by TCRdb with MiXCR from the immunoSEQ multiplex PCR reads. The sample lists about 180,000 distinct CDR3 sequences; roughly 95% were seen once. The specimen sequenced was CD4+ T cells from PBMCs. The receptors were gathered from a human donor with Susac syndrome.

This chain links TRBV30 with TRBJ2-7, with no clear D. Germline CDR1 reads GTSNPN; CDR2 reads SVGIG (reference sequence). This CDR3 has 12 residues. V shed 3 bases and J shed 2 bases, with 8 bases lying between them. This chain's CDR3 is CAWSGRTYEQYF. CDR3 DNA: TGTGCCTGGAGCGGAAGGACCTACGAGCAGTACTTC.

The chain employs TRBV7-9 and TRBJ2-7; TRBD1 or TRBD2 may be the D gene (6 bases each). Germline CDR1 is SEHNR and CDR2 is FQNEAQ (reference sequence). Trimming took 4 bases from V and 2 from J, leaving 12 bases between them. The CDR3 runs 14 residues. CDR3 sequence: CASSSPGGTYEQYF. CDR3 nucleotide sequence: TGTGCCAGCAGCTCCCCCGGGGGCACCTACGAGCAGTACTTC.

The chain carries TRBV5-1 and TRBJ2-5, with TRBD1 matching over 10 bases. Germline V gene data show CDR1 as SGHRS and CDR2 as YFSETQ. The CDR3 sequence is 16 residues long. V was clipped by 3 bases and J by 4 bases; unmatched bases: 9. Written as DNA, the CDR3 is TGCGCCAGCAGCTCCTACGACAGGGGGCGAGGAGAGACCCAGTACTTC. Its protein is CASSSYDRGRGETQYF.

This clonotype was seen just once. This chain joins TRBV2 and TRBJ1-2; D gene ambiguous. The length of the CDR3 is 14 residues. V was cut by 4 bases and J by 4 bases, with 13 bases left in between. Germline V gene data show CDR1 as SNHLY and CDR2 as FYNNEI. The CDR3 here is CASSVLSSTYGYTF. The CDR3 DNA reads as TGTGCCAGCAGTGTTCTAAGTTCTACCTATGGCTACACCTTC.

The gene calls are TRBV5-1 and TRBJ1-3, with 7 bases lining up with TRBD1. The CDR3 consists of 15 residues. The germline V gene has CDR1 SGHRS and CDR2 YFSETQ. After removal of 2 bases from V and 2 bases from J, the junction contained 4 bases not matched to a gene. The CDR3 loop is CASSFEGAPGNTIYF. CDR3 nucleotides: TGCGCCAGCAGCTTCGAGGGGGCGCCTGGAAACACCATATATTTT.